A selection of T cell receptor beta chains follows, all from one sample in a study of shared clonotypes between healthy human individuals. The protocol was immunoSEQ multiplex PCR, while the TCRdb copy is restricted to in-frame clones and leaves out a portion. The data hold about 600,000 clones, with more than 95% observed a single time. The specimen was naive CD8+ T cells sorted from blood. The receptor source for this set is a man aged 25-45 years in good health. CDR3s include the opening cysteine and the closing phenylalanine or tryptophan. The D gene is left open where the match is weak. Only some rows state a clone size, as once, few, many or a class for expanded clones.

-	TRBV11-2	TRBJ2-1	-	CASSPWAQVYNEQFF	TGTGCCAGCAGCCCCTGGGCGCAGGTGTACAATGAGCAGTTCTTC
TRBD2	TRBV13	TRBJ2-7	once	CASSLREAAGEQYF	TGTGCCAGCAGCCTTCGGGAGGCCGCGGGGGAGCAGTACTTC
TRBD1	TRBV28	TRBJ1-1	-	CASSERQGIEAFF	TGTGCCAGCAGTGAGAGACAGGGTATTGAAGCTTTCTTT
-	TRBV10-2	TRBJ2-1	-	CASSELAGNEQFF	TGCGCCAGCAGTGAGCTAGCAGGGAATGAGCAGTTCTTC
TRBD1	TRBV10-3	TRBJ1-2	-	CATVGQGEASYYGYTF	TGTGCCACAGTAGGACAGGGAGAGGCGAGCTACTATGGCTACACCTTC
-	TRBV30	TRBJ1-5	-	CAWSARDLGHQPQHF	TGTGCCTGGAGTGCCAGGGACCTGGGCCATCAGCCCCAGCATTTT
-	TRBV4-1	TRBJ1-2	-	CASIRTVGDYGYTF	TGCGCCAGCATCCGAACCGTAGGTGACTATGGCTACACCTTC
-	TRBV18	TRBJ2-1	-	CASSSLIMAGHEQFF	TGTGCCAGCTCATCCCTGATTATGGCGGGCCATGAGCAGTTCTTC
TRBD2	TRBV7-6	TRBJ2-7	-	CASSPGTSASYEQYF	TGTGCCAGCAGCCCGGGGACTAGCGCGTCCTACGAGCAGTACTTC
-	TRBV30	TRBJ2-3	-	CAWSQGLGTDTQYF	TGTGCCTGGAGTCAAGGCCTCGGAACAGATACGCAGTATTTT
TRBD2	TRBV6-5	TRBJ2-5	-	CASSPSGGLQETQYF	TGTGCCAGCAGTCCTAGCGGAGGGCTCCAAGAGACCCAGTACTTC
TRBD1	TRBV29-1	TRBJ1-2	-	CSVDPDRVDYGYTF	TGCAGCGTTGACCCGGACAGGGTCGACTATGGCTACACCTTC
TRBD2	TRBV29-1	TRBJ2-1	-	CSVEPGTSGTSEQFF	TGCAGCGTTGAGCCCGGGACTAGCGGGACGAGTGAGCAGTTCTTC
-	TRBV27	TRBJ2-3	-	CASSLLGDTQYF	TGTGCCAGCAGTCTCCTAGGAGATACGCAGTATTTT
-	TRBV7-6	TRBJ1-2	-	CASSWGQGSPHGYTF	TGTGCCAGCAGCTGGGGGCAGGGATCCCCCCATGGCTACACCTTC
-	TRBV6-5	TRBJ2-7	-	CASSYSPPDGPYEQYF	TGTGCCAGCAGTTACTCCCCTCCGGACGGCCCCTACGAGCAGTACTTC
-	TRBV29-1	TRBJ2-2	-	CSAGFTGELFF	TGCAGCGCTGGGTTCACCGGGGAGCTGTTTTTT
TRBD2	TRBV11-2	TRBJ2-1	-	CASSGLAGSSYNEQFF	TGTGCCAGCAGCGGACTAGCGGGTAGCTCCTACAATGAGCAGTTCTTC
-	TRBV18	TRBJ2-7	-	CASSPSLRDLVSYEQYF	TGTGCCAGCTCACCCTCTCTCCGTGACCTCGTTTCCTACGAGCAGTACTTC
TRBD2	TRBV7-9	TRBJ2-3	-	CASSLGTRPTLWYF	TGTGCCAGCAGCTTGGGGACTAGACCCACCCTTTGGTATTTT
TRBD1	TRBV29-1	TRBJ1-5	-	CSAGQGGQPQHF	TGCAGCGCGGGACAGGGCGGTCAGCCCCAGCATTTT
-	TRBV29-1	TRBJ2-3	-	CSVVPGATDTQYF	TGCAGCGTTGTGCCAGGGGCGACAGATACGCAGTATTTT
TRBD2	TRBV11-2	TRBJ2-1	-	CASSYWAGLAGTYNEQFF	TGTGCCAGCAGCTATTGGGCCGGGCTAGCGGGGACCTACAATGAGCAGTTCTTC
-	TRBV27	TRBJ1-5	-	CASSPGQIGYSNQPQHF	TGTGCCAGCAGCCCTGGCCAAATCGGGTATAGCAATCAGCCCCAGCATTTT
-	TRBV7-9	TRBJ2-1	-	CASSLGGLNEQFF	TGTGCCAGCAGCTTAGGCGGCCTCAATGAGCAGTTCTTC
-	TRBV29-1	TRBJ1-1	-	CSVEGVTAEAFF	TGCAGCGTTGAAGGGGTGACCGCTGAAGCTTTCTTT
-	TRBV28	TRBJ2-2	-	CASSLLVTGELFF	TGTGCCAGCAGTTTACTAGTTACCGGGGAGCTGTTTTTT
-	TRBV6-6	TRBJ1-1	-	CASSETPSAEAFF	TGTGCCAGCAGCGAAACTCCAAGTGCTGAAGCTTTCTTT
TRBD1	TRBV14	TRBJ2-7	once	CASSQEEGQGSYEQYF	TGTGCCAGCAGCCAAGAGGAGGGACAGGGCAGCTACGAGCAGTACTTC
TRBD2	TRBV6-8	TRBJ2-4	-	CASPQRETILLAKNIQYF	TGTGCCAGCCCCCAGCGGGAGACCATACTCCTAGCCAAAAACATTCAGTACTTC
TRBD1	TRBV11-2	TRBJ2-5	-	CASSPADRLGVQETQYF	TGTGCCAGCAGCCCGGCGGACAGGTTGGGGGTCCAAGAGACCCAGTACTTC
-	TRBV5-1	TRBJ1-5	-	CASSLAPASNQPQHF	TGCGCCAGCAGCTTGGCGCCAGCTAGCAATCAGCCCCAGCATTTT
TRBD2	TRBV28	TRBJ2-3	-	CASSLFSGGTDTQYF	TGTGCCAGCAGTTTATTCAGCGGGGGCACAGATACGCAGTATTTT
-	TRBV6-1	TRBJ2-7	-	CASSEAGGPYEQYF	TGTGCCAGCAGTGAAGCGGGAGGCCCCTACGAGCAGTACTTC
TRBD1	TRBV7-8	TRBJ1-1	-	CASSPEDRGLTEAFF	TGTGCCAGCAGCCCCGAGGACAGGGGGCTCACTGAAGCTTTCTTT
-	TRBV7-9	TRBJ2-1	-	CASSRGLGGSGLEQFF	TGTGCCAGCAGCCGCGGACTAGGGGGTTCGGGTCTTGAGCAGTTCTTC
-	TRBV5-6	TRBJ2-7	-	CASSLDLSSDEQYF	TGTGCCAGCAGCCTGGATCTCAGTTCAGACGAGCAGTACTTC
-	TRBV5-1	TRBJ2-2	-	CASSARGKSNTGELFF	TGCGCCAGCAGCGCTAGAGGAAAATCGAACACCGGGGAGCTGTTTTTT
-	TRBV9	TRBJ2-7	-	CASSATGTTPYEQYF	TGTGCCAGCAGCGCGACCGGGACAACTCCCTACGAGCAGTACTTC
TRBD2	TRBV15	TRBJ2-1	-	CATSRGQGGSYNEQFF	TGTGCCACCAGCAGAGGTCAGGGAGGGTCCTACAATGAGCAGTTCTTC
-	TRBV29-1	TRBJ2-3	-	CSVDTWDPSYTDTQYF	TGCAGCGTTGATACGTGGGACCCTTCTTACACAGATACGCAGTATTTT
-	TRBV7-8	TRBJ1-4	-	CASSSRTPRRGLFF	TGTGCCAGCAGCTCACGGACTCCTCGCAGGGGACTGTTTTTT
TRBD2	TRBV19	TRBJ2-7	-	CASSMLTSGSYEQYF	TGTGCCAGTAGTATGCTGACTAGCGGATCCTACGAGCAGTACTTC
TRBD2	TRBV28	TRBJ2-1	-	CASSFGLAGGPWNEQFF	TGTGCCAGCAGTTTCGGACTAGCGGGAGGGCCTTGGAATGAGCAGTTCTTC
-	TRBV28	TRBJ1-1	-	CASTKTGIVAEAFF	TGTGCCAGCACTAAAACAGGGATCGTCGCTGAAGCTTTCTTT
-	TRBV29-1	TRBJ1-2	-	CSVEARLYGYTF	TGCAGCGTTGAAGCAAGGCTCTATGGCTACACCTTC
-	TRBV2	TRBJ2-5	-	CASSDGPGAFVTQYF	TGTGCCAGCAGTGACGGGCCAGGTGCCTTTGTGACCCAGTACTTC
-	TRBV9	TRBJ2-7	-	CASSAGSSYEQYF	TGTGCCAGCAGCGCGGGCAGCTCCTACGAGCAGTACTTC
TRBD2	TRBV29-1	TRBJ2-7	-	CSVLAGPYEQYF	TGCAGCGTTCTAGCGGGTCCCTACGAGCAGTACTTC
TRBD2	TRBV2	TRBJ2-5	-	CASMDSGRAPETQYF	TGTGCCAGCATGGATAGCGGGAGGGCCCCAGAGACCCAGTACTTC
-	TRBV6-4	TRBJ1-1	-	CASSSTGNTEAFF	TGTGCCAGCAGTTCCACAGGGAACACTGAAGCTTTCTTT